One sample yielded the 4 T cell receptor beta chains listed below, sequenced in a study of blood T cell repertoires in COVID-19. Some clones are missing from TCRdb's copy, which holds only in-frame ones; the method was immunoSEQ multiplex PCR. The sample contains about 190,000 clones, roughly 86% of which appear only once. Source material: PBMCs or T cells enriched from blood (not recorded which). The receptors originated from a man aged 35 to 55 with acute COVID-19.

This chain connects TRBV12-3 or TRBV12-4 to TRBJ1-2; D perhaps matches TRBD1 (5 bases). The CDR3 has 13 amino acids. Between the trimmed V and J ends, which lost 5 bases and 3 bases, there was a span of 10 bases. CDR3: CASSPTADYGYTF. CDR3 DNA: TGTGCCAGCAGTCCGACAGCCGACTATGGCTACACCTTC.

The CDR3: CASSRTGPQGDTQYF. Here the CDR3 DNA reads TGTGCCAGCAGCCGTACAGGCCCCCAGGGAGATACGCAGTATTTT. The chain uses TRBV3-1 (or the pseudogene TRBV3-2) and TRBJ2-3; a weak D match, TRBD1 (5 bases). Germline V gives CDR1 LGHDT, CDR2 YNNKEL (reference sequence). The CDR3 is 15 residues long. V gave up 4 bases and J gave up 5 bases, with 16 bases separating them.

The genes are TRBV9 and TRBJ2-7; D is uncertain. The V and J ends lost 0 bases and 2 bases respectively, with 9 bases between them. The CDR3 runs to 14 residues. CDR1 SGDLS and CDR2 YYNGEE come from the germline V gene. CDR3 sequence: CASSVESAAYEQYF. The CDR3 DNA is TGTGCCAGCAGCGTAGAATCTGCAGCCTACGAGCAGTACTTC.

The chain joins TRBV6-5 to TRBJ2-7; TRBD2 matches 10 bases. V lost 5 bases, J lost 6 bases, and 10 bases stayed unmatched. Germline loops: CDR1 MNHEY, CDR2 SVGAGI. The CDR3 consists of 15 residues. In DNA form, the CDR3 reads TGTGCCAGCAGTCGGACTAGCGGACCTACCGGCGAGCAGTACTTC. It codes for CASSRTSGPTGEQYF.